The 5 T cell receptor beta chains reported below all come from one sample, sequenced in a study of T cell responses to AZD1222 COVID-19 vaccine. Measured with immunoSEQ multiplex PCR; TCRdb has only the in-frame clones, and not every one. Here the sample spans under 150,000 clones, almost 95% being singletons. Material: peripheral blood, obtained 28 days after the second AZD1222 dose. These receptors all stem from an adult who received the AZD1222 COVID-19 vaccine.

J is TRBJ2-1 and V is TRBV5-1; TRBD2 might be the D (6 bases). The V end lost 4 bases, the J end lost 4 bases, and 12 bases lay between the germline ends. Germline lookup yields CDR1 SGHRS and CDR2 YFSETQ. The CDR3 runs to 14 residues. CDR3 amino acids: CASSDGGEYNEQFF. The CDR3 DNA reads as TGCGCCAGCAGCGACGGAGGGGAATACAATGAGCAGTTCTTC. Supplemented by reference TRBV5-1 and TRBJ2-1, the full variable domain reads KAGVTQTPRYLIKTRGQQVTLSCSPISGHRSVSWYQQTPGQGLQFLFEYFSETQRNKGNFPGRFSGRQFSNSRSEMNVSTLELGDSALYLCASSDGGEYNEQFFGPGTRLTVL.

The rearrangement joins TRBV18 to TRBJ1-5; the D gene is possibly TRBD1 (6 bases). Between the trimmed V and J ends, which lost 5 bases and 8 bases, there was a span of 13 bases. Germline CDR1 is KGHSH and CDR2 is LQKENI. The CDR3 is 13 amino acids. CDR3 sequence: CASSVQGLEPQHF. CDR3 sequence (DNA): TGTGCCAGCTCAGTACAGGGTTTGGAGCCCCAGCATTTT.

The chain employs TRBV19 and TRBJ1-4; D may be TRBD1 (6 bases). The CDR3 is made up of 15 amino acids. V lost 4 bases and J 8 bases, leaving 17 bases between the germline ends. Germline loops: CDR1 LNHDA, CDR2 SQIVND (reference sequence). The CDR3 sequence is CASSTNRELGEKLFF. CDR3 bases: TGTGCCAGTAGTACGAACAGGGAGCTTGGCGAAAAACTGTTTTTT.

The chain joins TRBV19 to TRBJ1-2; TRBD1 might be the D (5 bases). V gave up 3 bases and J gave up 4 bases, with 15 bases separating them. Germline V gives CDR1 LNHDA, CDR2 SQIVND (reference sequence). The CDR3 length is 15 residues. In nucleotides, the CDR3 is TGTGCCAGTAGTATTTTCGGGGACCCCCGCTATGGCTACACCTTC. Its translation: CASSIFGDPRYGYTF.

Here the CDR3 DNA reads TGCGCCAGCAGTGACAATCGCCAGGATCAGCCCCAGCATTTT. As protein: CASSDNRQDQPQHF. The rearrangement uses TRBV10-2 and TRBJ1-5; D remains ambiguous. V was pared by 3 bases and J by 5 bases, with 11 bases between. CDR3 length equals 14 residues. Per the germline V gene, CDR1 is WSHSY and CDR2 is SAAADI.